Described below is a single T cell receptor (beta chain) sequence and its context. Its antigen remains undetermined. Base qualities are not recorded, but no much larger clone differs from it by a single base. Amplification of TCR beta CDR3 regions was carried out from RNA transcripts. The first round of RT-PCR for the TCR CDR3 was performed with the HTBI primer set and the Qiagen OneStep RT-PCR kit. The libraries were constructed in a second round of multiplex PCR and then size-selected and purified. Paired-end sequencing of the libraries was performed with 100 bp reads on an Illumina HiSeq2000. The authors processed their data as follows. SOAPnuke was used to process the raw data, throwing out any read that contained adapters or uncalled bases, had a mean Phred below 15, or lacked an exact constant-primer or identifier match. COPE v1.2.5 was used to merge the high-quality paired reads, and each unique nucleotide sequence was defined as a clonotype. MiTCR v1.1 was used to align the clonotypes against IMGT TRBV, TRBD and TRBJ reference segments. Only V-J combinations with frequency above 0.0001, covering 99% to 99.2% of repertoires, were analysed. A TCS score was defined as the ratio between F50 (clonal expansion) and ExV (chaos), using BLOSUM62-based TCRdist between CDR3 peptides within each V-J. Welch's t-statistics and random forest reduced approximately 520 V-J features to 10 to 15, which were used in a naive Bayes classifier (R e1071). The public reads were run again by TCRdb, first through fastp at Q25 and then through MiXCR, and only productive beta chains were kept. Each CDR3 protein gets just one entry, which takes the most common genes and DNA from the rows behind it. In this record, the V and J calls reflect TCRdb's handling and not the investigators' own analysis. The sample table shows roughly 520,000 distinct CDR3 sequences, and roughly a quarter are seen once. Of the sample, 10% to 12% is held by the ten largest clones.

These data are taken from a study of T cells in Graves' hyperthyroidism and ophthalmopathy (dated by TCRdb to between 2018 and 2021). About the full investigation: Peripheral blood was collected at initial diagnosis, before any treatment. The paper reports TCR Vbeta CDR3 sequencing of some 140 peripheral blood samples: 43 ophthalmopathy, 70 to 85 hyperthyroidism and 17 progressor patients. Prospective prediction of ophthalmopathy was tested in an independent validation cohort of 18 to 20 hyperthyroidism patients and 17 patients who later progressed to ophthalmopathy. Thyroid tissue and blood T-cell repertoires from roughly 6 Graves' hyperthyroidism patients were also compared in the study. To identify TCR V-J signatures that set the groups apart, the researchers used a discovery cohort of about a hundred patients, made up of under 50 with Graves' ophthalmopathy and about 55 with stable Graves' hyperthyroidism. The 100 or so discovery patients were divided at random into training and test sets in a 7:3 ratio. After sampling, hyperthyroidism patients received methimazole starting at 30 mg daily, and ophthalmopathy patients received high-dose intravenous methylprednisolone. The study at large found these results: Sample size was not statistically predetermined, and blinding of investigators to group allocation was not performed. A 13 V-J signature model separated ophthalmopathy from stable hyperthyroidism, with 87.88% sensitivity and about 81% specificity in cross-validation and 80%/75% in testing. Blood samples also contained most of the expanded thyroid clonotypes (frequency above 0.001), which suggests that blood repertoires may reflect thyroid immune responses. In validation, the model predicted progression to ophthalmopathy a median of 6.5 months before onset, with roughly 70% sensitivity and nearly 75% specificity.

In the ophthalmopathy patients, disease was moderately to severely active, with a Clinical Activity Score of 3 or more, a NOSPECS grade of 4 or more, and a duration of less than 3 months. Exclusion was applied to patients with uncontrolled infections, other autoimmune diseases, pregnancy or lactation. Diagnoses were based on clinical symptoms, serum thyroxine and TRAb, thyroid ultrasound and orbital computed tomography. Ficoll-Paque density gradient centrifugation was used to isolate PBMCs from approximately 10 ml of fresh peripheral blood. Trizol reagent was used to extract total RNA, and RNA quality was then checked on an Agilent 2100 Bioanalyzer. Trimming removed 4 bases from V and 1 base from J, leaving 19 bases between the germline ends. Its CDR3 holds 16 amino acids, cysteine through phenylalanine. The DNA shown is the 48-base CDR3, in frame from base 1. Based on the germline V gene (reference sequence), the CDR1 and CDR2 sequences are DFQATT and SNEGSKA.

The sequenced sample consisted of blood. This TCR derives from a woman aged 25-40 years with Graves' ophthalmopathy. Here the chain combines TRBV20-1 and TRBJ1-2; 6 matching bases give a weak D call of TRBD1. The CDR3 reads CSAISLGGPVNYGYTF. The sequenced DNA is TGCAGTGCTATTTCGTTAGGGGGACCCGTTAACTATGGCTACACCTTC.